These 26 T cell receptor beta chains were all obtained from the same sample, sequenced in a study of metastatic and nonmetastatic thyroid tumors. Nobody among the patients had been given any treatment before thyroid surgery. With MiXCR, TCRdb reprocessed the PCR reads. The sample yields thousands of clones, under 35% seen once. Sequenced material: tumor tissue. These receptor sequences come from a female donor with papillary thyroid cancer or a benign thyroid nodule (not recorded which). Some clones in this sample may be carry-over from other donors' samples.

The chain employs TRBV9 and TRBJ2-3; maybe TRBD1 (5 bases). Between the trimmed V and J ends, which lost 0 bases and 2 bases, there was a span of 7 bases. The length of the CDR3 is 14 residues. Germline V lookup: CDR1 SGDLS, CDR2 YYNGEE. The CDR3 nucleotides read TGTGCCAGCAGCGTAGAGACAGTCACAGATACGCAGTATTTT. This gives the protein CASSVETVTDTQYF.

By proportion, this clone is medium-sized. The DNA for the CDR3 is TGTGCCAGCAGCTGGGGGACAGATCTTTTCTACGAGCAGTACTTC. This translates into CASSWGTDLFYEQYF. The rearrangement links TRBV5-5 to TRBJ2-7; TRBD1 matches 7 bases. Per the germline V gene, CDR1 is SGHKS and CDR2 is YYEKEE (reference sequence). Trimming at V came to 3 bases and at J to 3 bases, leaving 9 bases not matched to a gene. CDR3 length: 15 amino acids.

By share, this clone ranks as large. The chain has TRBV18 and TRBJ2-7, with D maybe TRBD1 (6 bases). V gave up 3 bases and J gave up 5 bases, with 17 bases separating them. The CDR3 has 15 amino acids. The V gene's germline CDR1 is KGHSH and CDR2 LQKENI. CDR3 sequence reads: CASSPRKGDTHEQYF. CDR3 DNA: TGTGCCAGCTCACCCCGAAAGGGGGACACCCACGAGCAGTACTTC.

About this clone itself: This sequence may be a read error, since a much larger clone differs from it by one base. V usage is TRBV2 and J usage is TRBJ1-5; 7 bases match TRBD1. The V and J ends lost 2 bases and 7 bases, in that order; junction bases with no gene match: 5. The CDR3 loop spans 14 amino acids. Germline CDR1 reads SNHLY; CDR2 reads FYNNEI. This chain's CDR3 is CASSELTGWQPQHF. For the CDR3, the DNA is TGTGCCAGCAGTGAATTGACAGGGTGGCAGCCCCAGCATTTT.

A remark on this clone: A read error may account for a junction end that differs from germline. The chain uses TRBV28 and TRBJ2-1; D is unclear. Germline CDR1 MDHEN, CDR2 SYDVKM. The CDR3 length is 12 residues. CDR3 DNA: TGTGCAAGCAGTCCCCCATACAATGAGCAGTTCTTC. Translated, it gives CASSPPYNEQFF.

The chain joins TRBV6-1 to TRBJ1-3, with D unresolved. Germline CDR1 MNHNS, CDR2 SASEGT. V shed 3 bases and J shed 4 bases, with 10 bases lying between them. The CDR3 extends over 14 amino acids. The CDR3 DNA reads TGTGCCAGCAGTGACCCTATAGAAGGAAACACCATATATTTT. Protein: CASSDPIEGNTIYF.

This clone was observed a handful of times. V usage is TRBV28 and J usage is TRBJ2-7; D possibly corresponds to TRBD1 (6 bases). The length of the CDR3 is 12 residues. Germline V gene sequence: CDR1 MDHEN, CDR2 SYDVKM. Trimming shortened V by 9 bases and J by 4 bases, and 13 bases separated the two germline ends. The CDR3 sequence is CASRTGQYEQYF. The CDR3 nucleotides read TGTGCCAGTCGTACTGGACAGTACGAGCAGTACTTC. Based on the CDR3 plus reference TRBV28 and TRBJ2-7, the full variable domain is DVKVTQSSRYLVKRTGEKVFLECVQDMDHENMFWYRQDPGLGLRLIYFSYDVKMKEKGDIPEGYSVSREKKERFSLILESASTNQTSMYLCASRTGQYEQYFGPGTRLTVT.

To note about this clone: One end of the junction varies from germline; a read error may be responsible. The rearrangement uses TRBV20-1 and TRBJ1-1, with TRBD1 matching 8 bases. CDR1 DFQATT and CDR2 SNEGSKA come from the germline V gene (reference sequence). There are 15 residues in the CDR3. The CDR3 loop reads CSAGERWTGSTEAFF. The CDR3 nucleotides are TGCAGTGCTGGAGAACGATGGACAGGGTCCACTGAAGCTTTCTTT.

V usage is TRBV18 and J usage is TRBJ2-7; 11 bases map to TRBD1. The CDR3 totals 17 residues. Germline-derived CDR1 and CDR2 are KGHSH and LQKENI. With 5 bases clipped from V and 3 bases from J, the junction kept 12 bases outside the gene matches. CDR3 residues: CASSSTRTGGFFYEQYF. DNA for the CDR3: TGTGCCAGCTCATCGACCCGGACAGGGGGCTTTTTCTACGAGCAGTACTTC.

This chain uses TRBV6-1 with TRBJ1-1, with D hard to call. Germline V gene sequence: CDR1 MNHNS, CDR2 SASEGT. The CDR3 length is 16 residues. V lost 4 bases and J 1 base, leaving 16 bases between the germline ends. For the CDR3, the DNA is TGTGCCAGCAGTGCCCTTTCTACACGGCAGAACACTGAAGCTTTCTTT. Translated: CASSALSTRQNTEAFF.

This clone appeared a single time. This chain joins TRBV11-2 and TRBJ1-1, with 9 bases matching TRBD1. CDR1 and CDR2 (germline): SGHAT, FQNNGV. Trimming cost V 6 bases and J 6 bases; bases outside gene matches: 14. The CDR3 is 16 residues long. CDR3 nucleotide sequence: TGTGCCAGCAGTGCTGACAGGGGGGCCTCTAGGGCTGAAGCTTTCTTT. This gives the protein CASSADRGASRAEAFF.

This clone was found a few times. The rearrangement joins TRBV6-1 to TRBJ1-4; D is unclear. In germline, CDR1 is MNHNS, CDR2 SASEGT. CDR3 length: 14 amino acids. The V and J ends lost 7 bases and 0 bases respectively, with 9 bases between them. The CDR3 loop is CASKMAATNEKLFF. In nucleotides, the CDR3 is TGTGCCAGCAAAATGGCAGCAACTAATGAAAAACTGTTTTTT.

In its sample, this clone was seen a few times. This sequence joins TRBV6-2 or TRBV6-3 and TRBJ2-7, with TRBD2 as a possible D gene (5 bases). This CDR3 is 17 amino acids long. V lost 1 base and J 0 bases, leaving 16 bases between the germline ends. Germline CDR1 is MNHEY and CDR2 is SVGEGT. The CDR3 spells CASSYYRGFPGSYEQYF. The CDR3 DNA is TGTGCCAGCAGTTACTATCGGGGATTTCCAGGCTCCTACGAGCAGTACTTC.

V and J are TRBV3-1 and TRBJ2-5; D call uncertain. The CDR3 contains 14 residues. Germline CDR1 and CDR2: LGHDT and YNNKEL (reference sequence). Trimming removed 1 base from V and 1 base from J, with 7 bases in between. The CDR3, as DNA: TGTGCCAGCAGCCAAGCACAGACCCAAGAGACCCAGTACTTC. The encoded protein is CASSQAQTQETQYF.

V gene TRBV4-3 combines with J gene TRBJ2-1, with D uncertain. CDR1 is LGHNA and CDR2 is YSLEER in the germline V gene. V was cut by 4 bases and J by 10 bases, with 20 bases left in between. CDR3 length: 15 residues. The CDR3 coding sequence is TGCGCCAGCAGCCCCCATGTAGGCCCTCCTGGCGAGCAGTTCTTC. Translated, it gives CASSPHVGPPGEQFF.

V and J are TRBV7-2 and TRBJ1-6; 8 nucleotides agree with TRBD1. The CDR3 has 14 residues. J lost 9 bases, V lost 3 bases, and 4 bases had no gene match. The germline V gene has CDR1 SGHTA and CDR2 FQGNSA. CDR3 sequence reads: CASSFGQGSSPLHF. As DNA, the CDR3 is TGTGCCAGCAGCTTTGGACAGGGAAGTTCACCCCTCCACTTT.

V is TRBV7-2 and J is TRBJ1-3; D is unclear. Deletions cut 0 bases from V and 0 bases from J, with 9 bases between. The length of the CDR3 is 16 residues. Per germline, CDR1 SGHTA and CDR2 FQGNSA. The chain's CDR3 is CASSLAQMSSGNTIYF. In DNA form, the CDR3 reads TGTGCCAGCAGCTTAGCACAGATGAGCTCTGGAAACACCATATATTTT.

The table lists this clone with a few counts. An end of the junction does not agree with germline; a read error may underlie this. V gene TRBV15 combines with J gene TRBJ2-5; D is uncertain. This CDR3 region has 15 residues. CDR1 and CDR2 (germline): LNHNV, YYDKDF (reference sequence). CDR3 nucleotide sequence: TGTGCCACCATCAGAGATTTCTACCTCCAAGAGACCCAGTACTTC. This codes for CATIRDFYLQETQYF.

This clone appeared a few times. This sequence joins TRBV6-1 and TRBJ1-6; 7 bases fit TRBD1. From germline, CDR1 is MNHNS and CDR2 SASEGT. The CDR3 spans 15 residues. Germline trimming cut 4 bases from V and 7 bases from J; bases unmatched to any gene: 7. The CDR3 loop is CASSARDSRNSPLHF. The CDR3 region has the DNA TGTGCCAGCAGTGCCCGGGACAGTAGGAATTCACCCCTCCACTTT.

Relative to its sample, this clone is medium-sized. V gene TRBV4-3 combines with J gene TRBJ1-1; no reliable D call. V lost 0 bases and J 1 base, leaving 12 bases between the germline ends. The length of the CDR3 is 16 residues. Per the germline V gene, CDR1 is LGHNA and CDR2 is YSLEER. The CDR3 reads CASSQDGDNENTEAFF. In DNA, the CDR3 is TGCGCCAGCAGCCAAGATGGAGACAACGAGAACACTGAAGCTTTCTTT.

This clone has more than one count but fewer than ten. The chain joins TRBV6-5 to TRBJ2-1; D gene ambiguous. Per germline, CDR1 MNHEY and CDR2 SVGAGI. The CDR3 contains 16 residues. Trimming shortened V by 2 bases and J by 6 bases, and 17 bases separated the two germline ends. The CDR3 DNA is TGTGCCAGCAGTTACCAAGGGCTAGAATGGAGCAATGAGCAGTTCTTC. This translates into CASSYQGLEWSNEQFF.

This chain links TRBV12-5 with TRBJ2-2; 8 nucleotides line up with TRBD2. With 5 bases clipped from V and 5 bases from J, the junction kept 13 bases outside the gene matches. CDR1 is LGHNT, CDR2 FRNRAP, per germline. CDR3 size: 17 residues. The CDR3 sequence is CASGRPEREKETGELFF. CDR3 sequence (DNA): TGTGCTAGTGGTAGGCCGGAGCGGGAGAAAGAAACCGGGGAGCTGTTTTTT.

This clone occurred a few times. The rearrangement links TRBV6-1 to TRBJ2-2, with 7 bases aligning to TRBD2. Germline values: CDR1 MNHNS, CDR2 SASEGT. The CDR3 is 15 amino acids. J lost 3 bases, V lost 7 bases, and 8 bases had no gene match. The CDR3 here is CASNHLADHTGELFF. For the CDR3, the DNA is TGTGCCAGCAACCACCTAGCGGACCACACCGGGGAGCTGTTTTTT.

This clone has a handful of counts. The chain is built from TRBV6-1 and TRBJ1-6; D gene unclear. The CDR3 is made up of 13 amino acids. Germline values: CDR1 MNHNS, CDR2 SASEGT. Between the trimmed V and J ends, which lost 7 bases and 5 bases, there was a span of 9 bases. CDR3 nucleotide sequence: TGTGCCAGCATAGTGGGCCATAATTCACCCCTCCACTTT. Its protein is CASIVGHNSPLHF.

The chain has TRBV27 and TRBJ1-6; D is unclear. Germline assignment: CDR1 MNHEY and CDR2 SMNVEV (reference sequence). The V end lost 0 bases, the J end lost 6 bases, and 6 bases lay between the germline ends. CDR3 length: 14 amino acids. DNA of the CDR3: TGTGCCAGCAGTTTATCAGTTGTTAATTCACCCCTCCACTTT. Translating gives CASSLSVVNSPLHF.

In its sample, this clone is medium-sized. This chain joins TRBV5-4 and TRBJ2-1; 7 positions agree with TRBD1. The CDR3 spans 14 residues. Per germline, CDR1 SGHNT and CDR2 YYREEE (reference sequence). V shed 0 bases and J 8 bases; nucleotides not matched to a gene: 5. The CDR3 DNA is TGTGCCAGCAGCTTGGACCTAGGGGGCGATGAGCAGTTCTTC. Translation: CASSLDLGGDEQFF.